Following are 15 T cell receptor beta chains from one sample sequenced in a study of blood T cell repertoires in COVID-19 (TCRdb year 2020). Library creation used the immunoSEQ multiplex PCR assay. TCRdb limited this immuneACCESS table to in-frame rearrangements with V and J called. A share of clones is missing; checked studies link under half to unresolved V genes, and the rest is unexplained. The sample table records about 250,000 clones; around 89% of these occur just once. The top ten clonotypes cover roughly 6% of the sample. Sequenced: peripheral blood. Receptor source: a woman between 25 and 40 years old with COVID-19, enrolled during active disease.

The gene calls are TRBV12-3 or TRBV12-4 and TRBJ1-4, with D perhaps matching TRBD1 (6 bases). This CDR3 region has 13 residues. Trimming cost V 6 bases and J 8 bases, with 13 bases left between them. CDR3 sequence reads: CASRWRGGEKLFF. The CDR3, as DNA: TGTGCCAGCAGGTGGAGGGGGGGAGAAAAACTGTTTTTT.

V and J are TRBV4-1 and TRBJ2-1, with D tentatively TRBD2 (6 bases). Per the germline V gene, CDR1 is MGHRA and CDR2 is YSYEKL. V dropped 0 bases and J dropped 10 bases, with 16 bases sitting between them. The CDR3 consists of 15 residues. The CDR3 DNA reads as TGCGCCAGCAGCCAAGATCGGGGACTTTCTTTGGAGCAGTTCTTC. Protein sequence: CASSQDRGLSLEQFF.

The chain combines TRBV19 with TRBJ2-7; no clear D gene. V gave up 2 bases and J gave up 0 bases, with 5 bases separating them. CDR1 and CDR2 from the germline V gene are LNHDA and SQIVND (reference sequence). The CDR3 has 13 residues. The CDR3 DNA follows: TGTGCCAGTAGTATAAAACTCTCCTACGAGCAGTACTTC. Translating gives CASSIKLSYEQYF.

This chain connects TRBV4-2 to TRBJ2-2, with 9 bases that match TRBD2. The CDR3 contains 21 residues. J lost 2 bases, V lost 0 bases, and 16 bases had no gene match. Germline CDR1 reads LGHNA; CDR2 reads YNFKEQ. CDR3 region: CASSQDLPVYYSGGNTGELFF. The DNA for the CDR3 is TGTGCCAGCAGCCAAGATCTCCCCGTTTATTATAGCGGGGGTAACACCGGGGAGCTGTTTTTT.

The chain joins TRBV5-1 to TRBJ2-1; D is unresolved. V gave up 0 bases and J gave up 7 bases, with 5 bases separating them. This CDR3 comprises 12 residues. From germline, CDR1 is SGHRS and CDR2 YFSETQ. As DNA, the CDR3 is TGCGCCAGCAGCTTGGCCGGTAATGAGCAGTTCTTC. It is translated as CASSLAGNEQFF.

V is TRBV2 and J is TRBJ2-7; 8 nucleotides line up with TRBD1. With V trimmed by 11 bases and J by 1 base, 4 bases remained unmatched. The CDR3 runs to 12 residues. Germline CDR1 SNHLY, CDR2 FYNNEI. The CDR3 nucleotides are TGTGCCGGCCGGACAGGGTCCTACGAGCAGTACTTC. Protein sequence: CAGRTGSYEQYF.

This chain uses TRBV11-2 with TRBJ2-2, with 10 nucleotides matching TRBD2. This CDR3 contains 13 residues. Germline V gene lookup returns CDR1 SGHAT and CDR2 FQNNGV. V dropped 6 bases and J dropped 7; count of bases not matched to a gene: 2. The CDR3 nucleotides are TGTGCCAGCAGACTAGCGGGGCGCGGGGAGCTGTTTTTT. It encodes CASRLAGRGELFF.

This rearrangement joins TRBV18 to TRBJ1-1; 7 bases fit TRBD1. This CDR3 comprises 15 residues. V was pared by 5 bases and J by 2 bases, with 8 bases of the junction left unmatched. The germline CDR1 and CDR2 sequences are KGHSH and LQKENI. Written as DNA, the CDR3 is TGTGCCAGCTCATCAGAGACAGGGTTCAACACTGAAGCTTTCTTT. This encodes CASSSETGFNTEAFF. Full variable domain (missing parts from reference TRBV18 and TRBJ1-1): NAGVMQNPRHLVRRRGQEARLRCSPMKGHSHVYWYRQLPEEGLKFMVYLQKENIIDESGMPKERFSAEFPKEGPSILRIQQVVRGDSAAYFCASSSETGFNTEAFFGQGTRLTVV.

V gene TRBV19 combines with J gene TRBJ2-1; 7 nucleotides match TRBD2. Germline V gene sequence: CDR1 LNHDA, CDR2 SQIVND (reference sequence). There are 15 residues in the CDR3. Unmatched junction bases numbered 3, after V lost 1 base and J lost 3 bases. Here the CDR3 reads CASSIGGGSYNEQFF. CDR3 coding DNA: TGTGCCAGTAGTATAGGCGGGGGTAGCTACAATGAGCAGTTCTTC.

This clone is a singleton in its sample. CDR3 in amino acids: CASSVGPLAGGSNEQFF. For the CDR3, the DNA is TGTGCCAGCAGCGTAGGGCCCCTAGCGGGAGGCTCGAATGAGCAGTTCTTC. The V and J genes are TRBV9 and TRBJ2-1, with 11 bases fitting TRBD2. The J segment lost 7 bases and the V segment lost 0 bases, leaving 9 bases of the junction unmatched. Germline V gives CDR1 SGDLS, CDR2 YYNGEE. The CDR3 spans 17 residues.

The V call is TRBV6-2 or TRBV6-3, the J call TRBJ2-5; D remains ambiguous. There are 13 residues in the CDR3. The germline CDR1 and CDR2 sequences are MNHEY and SVGEGT. Trimming shortened V by 2 bases and J by 5 bases, and 9 bases separated the two germline ends. CDR3 in amino acids: CASSYEFAETQYF. CDR3 DNA sequence: TGTGCCAGCAGTTACGAATTTGCGGAGACCCAGTACTTC.

This clone was observed a single time. The CDR3 loop is CASSLGGYNSPLHF. CDR3 coding DNA: TGTGCCAGCAGCCTGGGGGGGTATAATTCACCCCTCCACTTT. The rearrangement uses TRBV6-5 and TRBJ1-6, with D tentatively TRBD1 (5 bases). The CDR3 is 14 amino acids. Per the germline V gene, CDR1 is MNHEY and CDR2 is SVGAGI. Trimming left V 6 bases short and J 4 bases short, with 10 bases between.

This clone appeared a single time. V gene TRBV19 combines with J gene TRBJ1-6; 12 bases align to TRBD1. Trimming cost V 0 bases and J 10 bases; bases outside gene matches: 1. The CDR3 length is 15 residues. Germline-derived CDR1 and CDR2 are LNHDA and SQIVND (reference sequence). CDR3 DNA sequence: TGTGCCAGTAGTATAGAGGGACAGGGGGCATCACCCCTCCACTTT. This encodes CASSIEGQGASPLHF. The whole variable domain, filled in from reference TRBV19 and TRBJ1-6, reads DGGITQSPKYLFRKEGQNVTLSCEQNLNHDAMYWYRQDPGQGLRLIYYSQIVNDFQKGDIAEGYSVSREKKESFPLTVTSAQKNPTAFYLCASSIEGQGASPLHFGNGTRLTVT.

The chain couples TRBV24-1 to TRBJ2-3; 8 bases align to TRBD1. V trimming: 4 bases; J trimming: 2 bases; junction bases outside the gene matches: 7. From germline, CDR1 is KGHDR and CDR2 SFDVKD. The CDR3 length is 16 residues. Here the CDR3 DNA reads TGTGCCACCAGTGACCAAGGACAGGGCCCCACAGATACGCAGTATTTT. It is translated as CATSDQGQGPTDTQYF.

V is TRBV10-3 and J is TRBJ1-2; D is uncertain. Germline V gives CDR1 ENHRY, CDR2 SYGVKD. V dropped 8 bases and J dropped 6 bases, with 19 bases sitting between them. The CDR3 totals 14 residues. The CDR3 coding sequence is TGTGCCATCCTCAGGCCAGGATCCATTCATGGCTACACCTTC. Translating gives CAILRPGSIHGYTF.